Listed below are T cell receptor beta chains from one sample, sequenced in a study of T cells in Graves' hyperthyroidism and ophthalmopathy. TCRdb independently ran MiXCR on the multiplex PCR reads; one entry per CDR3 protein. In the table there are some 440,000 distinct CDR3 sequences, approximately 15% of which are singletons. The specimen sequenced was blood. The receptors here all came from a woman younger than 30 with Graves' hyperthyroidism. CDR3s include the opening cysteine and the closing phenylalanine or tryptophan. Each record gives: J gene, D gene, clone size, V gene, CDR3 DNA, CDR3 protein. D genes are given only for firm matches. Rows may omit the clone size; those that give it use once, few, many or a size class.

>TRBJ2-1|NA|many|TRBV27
TGTGCCAGCAGCAAAACAGGGATTTGGGTAAATGAGCAGTTCTTC
CASSKTGIWVNEQFF
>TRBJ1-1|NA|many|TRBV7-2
TGTGCTTCAGCGTTCGGGGGGGTGGGGAACACTGAAGCTTTCTTT
CASAFGGVGNTEAFF
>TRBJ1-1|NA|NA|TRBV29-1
TGCAGCGTTGGGGGCCGGGGGGGAGGTACTGAAGCTTTCTTT
CSVGGRGGGTEAFF
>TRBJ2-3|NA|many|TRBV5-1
TGCGCCAGCAGCTTGGTGCGGGACACAGATACGCAGTATTTT
CASSLVRDTDTQYF
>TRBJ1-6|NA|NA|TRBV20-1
TGCAGTGCTAGAGATCAGGGCACCAATTCACCCCTCCACTTT
CSARDQGTNSPLHF
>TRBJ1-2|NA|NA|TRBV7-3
TGTGCCAGCAGCTTCACAGGGTTGGAAGGCTACACCTTC
CASSFTGLEGYTF
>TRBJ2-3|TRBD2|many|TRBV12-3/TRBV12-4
TGTGCCAGCAGGCATAGCGGGATGGGAGATACGCAGTATTTT
CASRHSGMGDTQYF
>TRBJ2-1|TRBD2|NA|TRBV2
TGTGCCAGCAGTCAAACTAGCGGGGGCCCCAAGGACAATGAGCAGTTCTTC
CASSQTSGGPKDNEQFF
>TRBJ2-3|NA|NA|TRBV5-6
TGTGCCAGCAGCTTGACAGGGTCGCTCGATACGCAGTATTTT
CASSLTGSLDTQYF
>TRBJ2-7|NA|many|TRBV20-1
TGCAGTGCCCCTAAGACAGCTAGAAAGGCCGAGCAGTACTTC
CSAPKTARKAEQYF
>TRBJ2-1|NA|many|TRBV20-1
TGCAGTGCTAGAGATTATAGGGGGAGCGGCTACAATGAGCAGTTCTTC
CSARDYRGSGYNEQFF
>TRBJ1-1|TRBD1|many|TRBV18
TGTGCCAGCTCACCTACGACGGGACAGGGGAGAGAAGCTTTCTTT
CASSPTTGQGREAFF
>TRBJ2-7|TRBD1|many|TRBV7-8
TGTGCCAGCAGCTTGCGGTACAGGGGGAAATTAAGCGAGCAGTACTTC
CASSLRYRGKLSEQYF
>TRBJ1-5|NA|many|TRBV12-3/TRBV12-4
TGTGCCAGCAGCCCGGTAGGGTCACCACCTAATCAGCCCCAGCATTTT
CASSPVGSPPNQPQHF
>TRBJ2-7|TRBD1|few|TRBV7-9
TGTGCCAGCAGCTCCCCGGGACAGAGCTACGAGCAGTACTTC
CASSSPGQSYEQYF
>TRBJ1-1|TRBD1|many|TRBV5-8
TGTGCCAGCAGCTTGGAAGGACAGGGGACTGAAGCTTTCTTT
CASSLEGQGTEAFF
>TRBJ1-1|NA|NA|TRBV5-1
TGCGCCAGCAGCTTGGGTTTGGCAGGGAGGGTTACCACTGAAGCTTTCTTT
CASSLGLAGRVTTEAFF
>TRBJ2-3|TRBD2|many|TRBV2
TGTGCCAGCAGTGATGGAGCGGGAGACGGCACAGATACGCAGTATTTT
CASSDGAGDGTDTQYF